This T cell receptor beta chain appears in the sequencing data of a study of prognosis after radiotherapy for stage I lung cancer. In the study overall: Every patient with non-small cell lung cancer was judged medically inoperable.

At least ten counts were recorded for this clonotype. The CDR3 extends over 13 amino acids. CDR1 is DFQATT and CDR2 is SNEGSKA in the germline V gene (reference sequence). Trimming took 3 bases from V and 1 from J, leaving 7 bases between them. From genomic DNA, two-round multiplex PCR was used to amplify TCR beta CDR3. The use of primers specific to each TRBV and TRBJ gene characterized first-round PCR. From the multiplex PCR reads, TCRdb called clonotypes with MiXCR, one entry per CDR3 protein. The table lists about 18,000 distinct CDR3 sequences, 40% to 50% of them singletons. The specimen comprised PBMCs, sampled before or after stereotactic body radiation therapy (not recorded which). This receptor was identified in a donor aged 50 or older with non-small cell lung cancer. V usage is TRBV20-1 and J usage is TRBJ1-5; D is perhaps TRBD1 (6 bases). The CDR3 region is CSARGQSNQPQHF. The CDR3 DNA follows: TGCAGTGCTAGGGGACAAAGCAATCAGCCCCAGCATTTT.